Presented here are 22 T cell receptor beta chains from one specimen sequenced in a study of blood T cell repertoires in COVID-19. Sequencing was performed with immunoSEQ multiplex PCR; in TCRdb, only in-frame clones are kept and a portion is missing. The table includes about 260,000 clones, approximately 87% detected once. Input material: peripheral blood. The receptors shown here come from a woman aged 40 to 50 who had recovered from COVID-19.

The chain couples TRBV5-6 to TRBJ2-1; D is unclear. The CDR3 totals 15 residues. V gave up 2 bases and J gave up 2 bases, with 11 bases separating them. Germline lookup yields CDR1 SGHDT and CDR2 YYEEEE. CDR3 bases: TGTGCCAGCAGCTTTGTGAGGCTGACCTACAATGAGCAGTTCTTC. Translating gives CASSFVRLTYNEQFF.

The J gene is TRBJ2-7, the V gene TRBV1; the table assigns TRBD1, which was not confirmed against the DNA. TRBV1 has pseudogene status. CDR3 length: 16 residues. In nucleotides, the CDR3 is TGCACCAGCAGCCAGGACTCAGAGACAGGGGACGAAGAGCAGTACTTC. Encoded protein: CTSSQDSETGDEEQYF.

The chain links TRBV18 to TRBJ1-2; D possibly corresponds to TRBD1 (5 bases). V was trimmed by 2 bases and J by 2 bases, leaving 12 bases between them. The germline V gene encodes CDR1 KGHSH and CDR2 LQKENI. The CDR3 length is 15 residues. CDR3 DNA sequence: TGTGCCAGCTCACCAGGACGGGGGAGGAACTATGGCTACACCTTC. Translating gives CASSPGRGRNYGYTF.

This clone appeared once. The chain uses TRBV19 and TRBJ2-7, with D uncertain. Between the trimmed V and J ends, which lost 1 base and 0 bases, there was a span of 7 bases. CDR3 length: 14 amino acids. Germline V CDR1 and CDR2: LNHDA, SQIVND (reference sequence). In DNA, the CDR3 is TGTGCCAGTAGTATAGCGAGGCTCTCCTACGAGCAGTACTTC. Its translation: CASSIARLSYEQYF.

CDR3 amino acids: CASSLSPGLAGSYNEQFF. The CDR3 DNA reads TGTGCCAGCAGCCTAAGCCCGGGACTAGCGGGTTCCTACAATGAGCAGTTCTTC. The chain is built from TRBV13 and TRBJ2-1; 12 nucleotides line up with TRBD2. The length of the CDR3 is 18 residues. With 5 bases clipped from V and 1 base from J, the junction kept 9 bases outside the gene matches. In germline, CDR1 is PRHDT, CDR2 FYEKMQ (reference sequence).

V usage is TRBV18 and J usage is TRBJ1-1; a weak D match, TRBD1 (5 bases). This CDR3 is 13 amino acids long. Deletions cut 5 bases from V and 0 bases from J, with 7 bases between. Germline V gene sequence: CDR1 KGHSH, CDR2 LQKENI. The CDR3 region has the DNA TGTGCCAGCTCATTGGACATGAACACTGAAGCTTTCTTT. It is translated as CASSLDMNTEAFF.

The J gene is TRBJ1-5, the V gene TRBV27; D gene ambiguous. Looked up from germline, CDR1 is MNHEY and CDR2 is SMNVEV (reference sequence). Trimming removed 5 bases from V and 3 bases from J, with 5 bases in between. This CDR3 has 12 amino acids. The CDR3 nucleotides are TGTGCCAGCAGTCAGTTCAATCAGCCCCAGCATTTT. Protein sequence: CASSQFNQPQHF.

The chain couples TRBV6-6 to TRBJ1-1, with D unresolved. There are 13 residues in the CDR3. Trimming cost V 2 bases and J 5 bases, with 9 bases left between them. CDR1 is MNHNY, CDR2 SVGAGI, per germline (reference sequence). The CDR3 sequence: CASSYDGRTEAFF. In DNA form, the CDR3 reads TGTGCCAGCAGTTACGACGGCAGGACTGAAGCTTTCTTT.

The genes are TRBV6-1 and TRBJ1-4; D might be TRBD1 (5 bases). V lost 3 bases and J lost 7, with 12 bases in between. Germline V lookup: CDR1 MNHNS, CDR2 SASEGT. The CDR3 is 14 amino acids. CDR3 bases: TGTGCCAGCAGTGAGGGGGGGTCCGGTGAAAAACTGTTTTTT. Its protein product is CASSEGGSGEKLFF.

The V gene is TRBV18, the J gene TRBJ2-7, with 11 bases fitting TRBD2. Per the germline V gene, CDR1 is KGHSH and CDR2 is LQKENI. V dropped 3 bases and J dropped 3; count of bases not matched to a gene: 1. The CDR3 consists of 14 residues. The CDR3 spells CASSPTSGDYEQYF. As DNA, the CDR3 is TGTGCCAGCTCACCGACTAGCGGGGACTACGAGCAGTACTTC.

The sample holds one count of this clone. This chain's CDR3 is CASSVQGAGQPQHF. In nucleotides, the CDR3 is TGTGCCAGCAGTGTACAGGGGGCGGGGCAGCCCCAGCATTTT. The J gene is TRBJ1-5, the V gene TRBV27, with 9 bases that match TRBD1. This CDR3 is 14 amino acids long. The V segment lost 5 bases and the J segment 7 bases; nucleotides outside the gene matches: 6. CDR1 and CDR2 (germline): MNHEY, SMNVEV (reference sequence).

The chain is built from TRBV19 and TRBJ1-4; maybe TRBD1 (6 bases). The length of the CDR3 is 15 residues. The germline V gene encodes CDR1 LNHDA and CDR2 SQIVND (reference sequence). V lost 5 bases, J lost 3 bases, and 13 bases lay in between. The CDR3 coding sequence is TGTGCCAGTAGTTCACCCACAGGGCCTAATGAAAAACTGTTTTTT. This codes for CASSSPTGPNEKLFF.

This clone is a singleton in its sample. This chain connects TRBV24-1 to TRBJ2-2; 7 positions match TRBD1. Germline CDR1 reads KGHDR; CDR2 reads SFDVKD. V trimming: 2 bases; J trimming: 4 bases; junction bases outside the gene matches: 6. The CDR3 runs to 16 residues. The CDR3 loop is CATSDYKGAGTGELFF. Here the CDR3 DNA reads TGTGCCACCAGTGATTATAAGGGGGCAGGCACCGGGGAGCTGTTTTTT.

The genes are TRBV27 and TRBJ1-5, with 9 bases matching TRBD1. The CDR3 has 14 amino acids. Looked up from germline, CDR1 is MNHEY and CDR2 is SMNVEV (reference sequence). V trimming: 5 bases; J trimming: 7 bases; junction bases outside the gene matches: 6. The CDR3 region has the DNA TGTGCCAGCAGTCCCCGGGACAGGGTCCAGCCCCAGCATTTT. Amino acid sequence: CASSPRDRVQPQHF.

V usage is TRBV3-1 (or the pseudogene TRBV3-2) and J usage is TRBJ2-5; TRBD2 aligns across 8 bases. The CDR3 totals 14 residues. CDR1 is LGHDT, CDR2 YNNKEL, per germline (reference sequence). Germline trimming cut 3 bases from V and 6 bases from J; bases unmatched to any gene: 6. CDR3: CASSHGTSRQTQYF. The CDR3 coding sequence is TGTGCCAGCAGCCACGGGACTAGTCGGCAGACCCAGTACTTC.

The chain joins TRBV6-2 or TRBV6-3 to TRBJ1-5, with 9 bases that match TRBD1. The CDR3 length is 15 residues. CDR1 and CDR2 from the germline V gene are MNHEY and SVGEGT. Trimming removed 5 bases from V and 4 bases from J; junction bases left unmatched: 6. The CDR3 is CASSPMGQGNQPQHF. Written as DNA, the CDR3 is TGTGCCAGCAGTCCGATGGGACAGGGTAATCAGCCCCAGCATTTT.

The V and J genes are TRBV2 and TRBJ2-3, with 11 bases lining up with TRBD2. CDR1 SNHLY and CDR2 FYNNEI come from the germline V gene. The CDR3 runs to 14 residues. J lost 6 bases, V lost 4 bases, and 3 bases had no gene match. The CDR3 spells CASSGTSGLDTQYF. In DNA, the CDR3 is TGTGCCAGCAGTGGGACTAGCGGGCTTGATACGCAGTATTTT.

The rearrangement joins TRBV2 to TRBJ2-3; 7 bases line up with TRBD2. The length of the CDR3 is 13 residues. V lost 7 bases, J lost 2 bases, and 3 bases stayed unmatched. Germline V CDR1 and CDR2: SNHLY, FYNNEI. Here the CDR3 DNA reads TGTGCCAGCACAGGGAGGGTCACAGATACGCAGTATTTT. It is translated as CASTGRVTDTQYF.

This clone was picked up a small number of times. The chain is built from TRBV11-1 and TRBJ2-7; tentative D call: TRBD2 (6 bases). Looked up from germline, CDR1 is SGHAT and CDR2 is FQDESV (reference sequence). With 5 bases removed from V and 5 bases from J, the gap between germline ends came to 13 bases. The CDR3 consists of 13 residues. In DNA, the CDR3 is TGTGCCAGCAGCCCATCGACGGGGGACGAGCAGTACTTC. It yields the protein CASSPSTGDEQYF. Looking up the rest from reference TRBV11-1 and TRBJ2-7 gives the full variable domain: EAEVAQSPRYKITEKSQAVAFWCDPISGHATLYWYRQILGQGPELLVQFQDESVVDDSQLPKDRFSAERLKGVDSTLKIQPAELGDSAMYLCASSPSTGDEQYFGPGTRLTVT.

The chain carries TRBV5-1 and TRBJ1-3; unclear D gene. The CDR3 spans 15 residues. Germline V gene lookup returns CDR1 SGHRS and CDR2 YFSETQ. Trimming shortened V by 1 base and J by 1 base, and 9 bases separated the two germline ends. The CDR3 nucleotides read TGCGCCAGCAGCTTGTCTGCGGCGTCTGGAAACACCATATATTTT. This encodes CASSLSAASGNTIYF.

The chain has TRBV5-6 and TRBJ1-2; TRBD1 aligns across 8 bases. J was trimmed by 4 bases and V by 4 bases; bases with no gene match: 6. Germline V gives CDR1 SGHDT, CDR2 YYEEEE. This CDR3 is built from 14 residues. CDR3 protein: CASSLARGPYGYTF. The CDR3 nucleotides are TGTGCCAGCAGCCTTGCCAGGGGGCCCTATGGCTACACCTTC.

The chain employs TRBV5-1 and TRBJ1-4; 10 nucleotides match TRBD1. Germline V gene data show CDR1 as SGHRS and CDR2 as YFSETQ. The CDR3 contains 14 residues. The junction had 4 bases not matched to a gene; V was cut back by 3 bases and J by 8 bases. CDR3 bases: TGCGCCAGCAGCTCGGACAGGGGGGACGAAAAACTGTTTTTT. Amino acids: CASSSDRGDEKLFF.